The present T cell receptor beta chain was sequenced within a study of glioma-infiltrating T cells after dendritic cell vaccination listed by TCRdb under 2016. Concerning the study at large: The cohort comprised about 15 glioblastoma patients from Phase I and II dendritic cell vaccination trials, 9 newly diagnosed and 6 with recurrent disease. To make the vaccine, monocyte-derived dendritic cells were cultured for roughly seven days with IL-4 and GM-CSF and then pulsed overnight with autologous tumor lysate. Between about 2003 and 2012, patients were given autologous tumor lysate-pulsed dendritic cell vaccination. Deep sequencing of TCR beta CDR3 regions was used to quantify tumor-infiltrating lymphocyte content and compare tumor and blood repertoires in dendritic cell-vaccinated glioblastoma patients. Each patient was given three intradermal dendritic cell vaccine injections, spaced two weeks apart, in the arm below the axilla. Survival after dendritic cell vaccination was correlated with TCR sequencing metrics such as TIL content and the overlap between tumor and blood repertoires. General findings and caveats noted by the study authors: The cohort was small and heterogeneous, with few patients having full blood and tumor sets and even fewer initial-recurrent tumor pairs. TCR clonality showed no direct relationship with survival, which suggests that a diverse polyclonal response may matter. Longer time to progression and overall survival after dendritic cell vaccination were predicted by higher estimated pretreatment TIL content. The TCR overlap response model with three groups was called speculative and said to need prospective validation.

Using the immunoSEQ assay, TCRB CDR3 regions were amplified from 2 micrograms of genomic DNA, or from all available DNA when less than that was on hand. The multiplex PCR employed 60 forward primers targeting TCR V beta segments and 13 reverse primers targeting J beta segments. Synthetic control templates were spiked into each sample at limiting dilution to estimate reads per starting template. The Illumina HiSeq System generated sequencing reads of 87 bp. The paper's processing steps were these. To remove PCR and sequencing errors, closely related sequences were merged with a nearest neighbor algorithm. TCR overlap was defined as the percentage of unique tumor TCR beta sequences that were also present in the same patient's peripheral blood. This is the immuneACCESS table as TCRdb keeps it, with only in-frame sequences that have V and J called. A part of the clones is gone; compared with another copy, unresolved V genes explain less than half, and the rest is unexplained. The DNA gave D and trimming, while V, J and clone size come from that table. This sample has tens of thousands of clones in its table, and 85% to 90% of those were observed once. The ten largest account for 15% to 17% of the sample.

Patients were selected on the basis of adequate residual fresh-frozen tumor tissue and more than two years of available survival data. Molecular status otherwise varied across the glioblastoma patients, but none of them carried an isocitrate dehydrogenase mutation. PBMC were collected before vaccination, two weeks after the third vaccination, and at tumor progression if progression occurred. The Qiagen DNeasy Blood extraction Kit was used to extract genomic DNA. With respect to this clone: Its antigen remains unidentified. No per-base quality is available; no much larger clone lies one base away.

Sequences MNHEY (CDR1) and SMNVEV (CDR2) are obtained from the germline V gene (reference sequence). The CDR3 has 15 amino acids, counting the end cysteine and phenylalanine. Left in the record is the CDR3 DNA by itself, 45 bases read in frame from the first base. V and J are trimmed by 2 bases and 12 bases, and the gene matches miss 11 bases of the junction. The starting material was blood, obtained before dendritic cell vaccination. This clonotype originated in a human donor with glioblastoma. This sequence uses TRBV27 and TRBJ2-1, with 9 bases aligning to TRBD2. The DNA sequence is TGTGCCAGCAGTTTAGGAGCGGGGGGCGACTTTGCGCAGTTCTTC. Its protein product is CASSLGAGGDFAQFF.